These 30 T cell receptor beta chains originate from one sample sequenced in a study of patients and donors after allogeneic stem cell transplantation. TCRdb fed the RT-PCR reads into MiXCR, producing one record per CDR3 protein. The table has roughly 940,000 distinct CDR3 sequences, 15% to 20% seen once; the top ten hold under 6.5%. Material: blood, either unsorted or a sorted T cell fraction (not recorded which). The receptors derive from a human donor who was either an allogeneic HSCT recipient or a stem cell or donor lymphocyte infusion donor (not recorded which). It is not recorded whose cells these are; they may come from a transplant donor.

This clonotype was found a few times. The chain uses TRBV7-2 and TRBJ2-7; the D gene could be TRBD1 or TRBD2 (7 bases each). V lost 1 base and J 2 bases, leaving 12 bases between the germline ends. Germline CDR1 is SGHTA and CDR2 is FQGNSA. The CDR3 contains 15 residues. For the CDR3, the DNA is TGTGCCAGCAGCTTAGTGTCAGGGGGGGCCTACGAGCAGTACTTC. Translated, it gives CASSLVSGGAYEQYF.

This chain connects TRBV7-2 to TRBJ2-5; 8 positions agree with TRBD2. V lost 1 base and J lost 2; bases outside the gene matches: 3. CDR3 length: 15 residues. The germline V gene has CDR1 SGHTA and CDR2 FQGNSA. CDR3 nucleotides: TGTGCCAGCAGCTTAGAGTCGGGGGGGCAAGAGACCCAGTACTTC. Amino acid sequence: CASSLESGGQETQYF. The full variable domain, completed using reference TRBV7-2 and TRBJ2-5, is GAGVSQSPSNKVTEKGKDVELRCDPISGHTALYWYRQSLGQGLEFLIYFQGNSAPDKSGLPSDRFSAERTGGSVSTLTIQRTQQEDSAVYLCASSLESGGQETQYFGPGTRLLVL.

This clonotype has at least ten counts. The rearrangement uses TRBV12-3 or TRBV12-4 and TRBJ2-1; no reliable D call. Trimming removed 5 bases from V and 4 bases from J, with 9 bases in between. This CDR3 is 13 amino acids long. Here the CDR3 reads CASSRSLYNEQFF. The CDR3 nucleotides read TGTGCCAGCAGTCGAAGCCTTTACAATGAGCAGTTCTTC.

This clonotype occurred a few times. The rearrangement uses TRBV5-1 and TRBJ2-7; TRBD2 matches 11 bases. The germline gives CDR1 SGHRS, CDR2 YFSETQ. This CDR3 has 13 amino acids. Losses at the gene ends were 4 bases for V and 6 bases for J; bases not matched to a gene: 3. The CDR3 here is CASSVGLAAEQYF. CDR3 nucleotides: TGCGCCAGCAGCGTGGGACTAGCGGCCGAGCAGTACTTC.

This clonotype was seen repeatedly, ten times or more. The chain uses TRBV12-3 or TRBV12-4 and TRBJ2-3; 7 bases map to TRBD1. Trimming at V came to 5 bases and at J to 5 bases, leaving 13 bases not matched to a gene. CDR3 length: 16 amino acids. CDR3 residues: CASSPPRQGNGDTQYF. Written as DNA, the CDR3 is TGTGCCAGCAGTCCACCCAGACAGGGCAATGGAGATACGCAGTATTTT.

The V gene is TRBV5-4, the J gene TRBJ2-1, with TRBD2 matching 7 bases. Trimming at V came to 2 bases and at J to 4 bases, leaving 9 bases not matched to a gene. The CDR3 consists of 16 residues. Germline V gives CDR1 SGHNT, CDR2 YYREEE (reference sequence). CDR3 coding DNA: TGTGCCAGCAGCTTCCTAAGCGGGATAGGTTACAATGAGCAGTTCTTC. It encodes CASSFLSGIGYNEQFF.

The rearrangement links TRBV11-3 to TRBJ2-1; 9 positions match TRBD2. This CDR3 comprises 14 residues. Trimming took 8 bases from V and 8 from J; bases not matched to a gene: 10. Germline values: CDR1 SGHNT, CDR2 YENEEA. The CDR3 DNA reads TGTGCCAGCGGCGGGGGGGCCTTGGGCGATGAGCAGTTCTTC. Translating it yields CASGGGALGDEQFF.

This clonotype has more than one count but fewer than ten. This chain uses TRBV12-3 or TRBV12-4 with TRBJ2-7; tentatively, D is TRBD1 or TRBD2 (6 bases each). The length of the CDR3 is 15 residues. V was clipped by 0 bases and J by 6 bases, with 15 bases between them. CDR3 DNA: TGTGCCAGCAGTTTAGCACTGAGGGGGGTCAGCGAGCAGTACTTC. Its translation is CASSLALRGVSEQYF.

This clonotype came up a few times. V usage is TRBV6-1 and J usage is TRBJ2-1, with D unresolved. This CDR3 is built from 14 residues. Trimming shortened V by 8 bases and J by 6 bases, and 17 bases separated the two germline ends. Germline loops: CDR1 MNHNS, CDR2 SASEGT. Here the CDR3 reads CASSYGPLSNEQFF. DNA of the CDR3: TGTGCCAGCTCCTACGGGCCCCTTTCCAATGAGCAGTTCTTC.

This clonotype was observed many times. This chain links TRBV12-3 or TRBV12-4 with TRBJ1-2, with D possibly TRBD1 on 6 matching bases. V dropped 3 bases and J dropped 6 bases, with 11 bases sitting between them. The CDR3 covers 13 residues. The CDR3 here is CASSLGRGDGYTF. The DNA for the CDR3 is TGTGCCAGCAGTTTGGGCAGGGGTGATGGCTACACCTTC.

The V call is TRBV7-9, the J call TRBJ1-1; D remains ambiguous. In germline, CDR1 is SEHNR, CDR2 FQNEAQ (reference sequence). This CDR3 region has 12 residues. V dropped 7 bases and J dropped 4 bases, with 10 bases sitting between them. CDR3 bases: TGTGCCAGCAACCGTAGGGTCACTGAAGCTTTCTTT. This translates into CASNRRVTEAFF.

CDR3 sequence reads: CAISVGTSGPYEQYF. The CDR3 DNA follows: TGTGCCATCAGTGTGGGGACTAGCGGGCCCTACGAGCAGTACTTC. The rearrangement uses TRBV10-3 and TRBJ2-7; 12 bases are a match to TRBD2. CDR3 size: 15 residues. V shed 4 bases, J shed 2 bases, and the junction held 3 bases outside the gene matches. Per the germline V gene, CDR1 is ENHRY and CDR2 is SYGVKD.

The table lists this clonotype with a few counts. The chain recombines TRBV20-1 with TRBJ2-7; 7 nucleotides line up with TRBD1. Looked up from germline, CDR1 is DFQATT and CDR2 is SNEGSKA (reference sequence). The length of the CDR3 is 13 residues. Trimming at V came to 4 bases and at J to 1 base, leaving 4 bases not matched to a gene. The CDR3 coding sequence is TGCAGTGCTACTCGGGACAGTTCCTACGAGCAGTACTTC. This gives the protein CSATRDSSYEQYF.

This clonotype occurred a few times. The rearrangement links TRBV5-1 to TRBJ2-7, with no clear D. This CDR3 comprises 16 residues. The V end lost 4 bases, the J end lost 0 bases, and 17 bases lay between the germline ends. Germline loops: CDR1 SGHRS, CDR2 YFSETQ. The CDR3 loop is CASSPREASPSYEQYF. CDR3 nucleotides: TGCGCCAGCAGCCCTCGAGAAGCCAGTCCCTCCTACGAGCAGTACTTC. The complete variable domain, with remaining parts taken from reference TRBV5-1 and TRBJ2-7, reads KAGVTQTPRYLIKTRGQQVTLSCSPISGHRSVSWYQQTPGQGLQFLFEYFSETQRNKGNFPGRFSGRQFSNSRSEMNVSTLELGDSALYLCASSPREASPSYEQYFGPGTRLTVT.

This clonotype came up many times. The chain is built from TRBV12-3 or TRBV12-4 and TRBJ2-7, with unresolved D. The CDR3 length is 12 residues. The V and J ends lost 1 base and 7 bases respectively, with 8 bases between them. CDR3 protein: CASSLVLLEQYF. The CDR3 nucleotides read TGTGCCAGCAGTTTAGTACTCCTTGAGCAGTACTTC.

This clonotype was detected ten times or more. The J gene is TRBJ2-1, the V gene TRBV20-1; 9 bases match TRBD2. The CDR3 contains 14 residues. Per germline, CDR1 DFQATT and CDR2 SNEGSKA (reference sequence). The V and J ends lost 0 bases and 9 bases, in that order; junction bases with no gene match: 6. The CDR3 DNA reads TGCAGTGCTAGAGATTTAGCGGGAGTATTTGAGCAGTTCTTC. As protein: CSARDLAGVFEQFF.

The rearrangement joins TRBV7-6 to TRBJ1-2, with a weak D call TRBD1 (5 bases). Germline lookup yields CDR1 SGHVS and CDR2 FNYEAQ. Trimming took 2 bases from V and 7 from J, leaving 8 bases between them. This CDR3 has 12 amino acids. Here the CDR3 reads CASSLYGGGYTF. The CDR3 DNA reads as TGTGCCAGCAGCTTATACGGGGGTGGCTACACCTTC.

This clonotype was recorded at least ten times. V usage is TRBV20-1 and J usage is TRBJ1-2, with unresolved D. The V end was cut by 4 bases, the J end by 12 bases, with 12 bases between. CDR3 length: 10 residues. Per the germline V gene, CDR1 is DFQATT and CDR2 is SNEGSKA (reference sequence). The CDR3 sequence is CSAKWAGNTF. The CDR3 bases are TGCAGTGCTAAATGGGCCGGTAACACCTTC.

The J gene is TRBJ2-2, the V gene TRBV6-5; D is unclear. With 1 base removed from V and 5 bases from J, the gap between germline ends came to 11 bases. The CDR3 consists of 15 residues. The germline V gene has CDR1 MNHEY and CDR2 SVGAGI. This CDR3 is CASSYLRPTTGELFF. The CDR3 DNA is TGTGCCAGCAGTTACTTAAGACCGACAACCGGGGAGCTGTTTTTT.

The rearrangement uses TRBV12-3 or TRBV12-4 and TRBJ2-3, with D maybe TRBD2 (6 bases). This CDR3 contains 13 residues. V dropped 7 bases and J dropped 1 base, with 9 bases sitting between them. The CDR3 DNA follows: TGTGCCAGCAACGCGGGACGCACAGATACGCAGTATTTT. The encoded protein is CASNAGRTDTQYF.

The CDR3 sequence is CASSGGTGDFRNTIYF. CDR3 DNA: TGTGCCAGCAGTGGGGGGACAGGGGATTTCCGGAACACCATATATTTT. The V gene is TRBV6-1, the J gene TRBJ1-3; 10 bases are shared with TRBD1. The CDR3 spans 16 residues. In germline, CDR1 is MNHNS, CDR2 SASEGT. V gave up 4 bases and J gave up 7 bases; unmatched junction bases: 10.

This clonotype was picked up a small number of times. This sequence joins TRBV15 and TRBJ1-2, with D perhaps TRBD1 (5 bases). The length of the CDR3 is 17 residues. Germline V lookup: CDR1 LNHNV, CDR2 YYDKDF (reference sequence). V lost 3 bases and J 2 bases, leaving 19 bases between the germline ends. The CDR3, as DNA: TGTGCCACCAGCAGCTTAATGGGGGGGGAGAAGAACTATGGCTACACCTTC. It translates to CATSSLMGGEKNYGYTF.

This rearrangement joins TRBV27 to TRBJ2-7; tentatively, D is TRBD1 (6 bases). Germline values: CDR1 MNHEY, CDR2 SMNVEV (reference sequence). The CDR3 is made up of 14 amino acids. V was clipped by 7 bases and J by 6 bases, with 19 bases between them. The DNA of the CDR3 is TGTGCCAGCACCCCAGACAGGAGACAAGGCGAGCAGTACTTC. This codes for CASTPDRRQGEQYF.

This clonotype was seen a handful of times. This rearrangement joins TRBV18 to TRBJ2-5; 9 nucleotides match TRBD1. The germline V gene has CDR1 KGHSH and CDR2 LQKENI. The V gene end was trimmed by 5 bases and the J gene end by 2 bases; junction bases not matched to a gene: 3. The CDR3 is 14 residues long. The CDR3 protein is CASSKDRGQETQYF. The CDR3 coding sequence is TGTGCCAGCTCAAAAGACAGGGGGCAAGAGACCCAGTACTTC.

As to this clonotype: This likely reflects a read error, since a far larger clone is one base away. The chain uses TRBV12-3 or TRBV12-4 and TRBJ1-2; tentative D call: TRBD1 (6 bases). The CDR3 covers 13 residues. Trimming took off 6 bases at V and 3 bases at J, with 11 bases between the two ends. The CDR3 bases are TGTGCCAGCAGCCCCGGGACATACTATGGCTACACCTTC. This encodes CASSPGTYYGYTF.

This clonotype was recorded a few times. This sequence joins TRBV12-3 or TRBV12-4 and TRBJ2-7; the D gene is possibly TRBD1 (6 bases). Trimming removed 9 bases from V and 0 bases from J, with 18 bases in between. The CDR3 runs to 15 residues. CDR3 sequence (DNA): TGTGCCAGTACGATCCCAGGGGCTAGCTCCTACGAGCAGTACTTC. Translation gives CASTIPGASSYEQYF.

This clonotype was recorded many times. The rearrangement joins TRBV12-3 or TRBV12-4 to TRBJ2-2; tentatively, D is TRBD1 (5 bases). V gave up 6 bases and J gave up 8 bases, with 10 bases separating them. CDR3 length: 12 residues. In DNA, the CDR3 is TGTGCCAGCAGCCCAGGGCCAGGGGAGCTGTTTTTT. Protein sequence: CASSPGPGELFF.

The CDR3 spells CASSSLSQGATGELFF. The CDR3 nucleotides are TGCGCCAGCAGCTCCCTGAGCCAGGGGGCAACCGGGGAGCTGTTTTTT. V usage is TRBV5-1 and J usage is TRBJ2-2; 8 bases are a match to TRBD1. J lost 5 bases, V lost 3 bases, and 9 bases had no gene match. This CDR3 comprises 16 residues. The germline V gene encodes CDR1 SGHRS and CDR2 YFSETQ. The full variable domain, with the rest looked up from reference TRBV5-1 and TRBJ2-2, is KAGVTQTPRYLIKTRGQQVTLSCSPISGHRSVSWYQQTPGQGLQFLFEYFSETQRNKGNFPGRFSGRQFSNSRSEMNVSTLELGDSALYLCASSSLSQGATGELFFGEGSRLTVL.

This clonotype was counted many times. The chain's CDR3 is CSVKMNTEAFF. The CDR3 DNA reads as TGCAGCGTGAAAATGAACACTGAAGCTTTCTTT. The chain employs TRBV29-1 and TRBJ1-1; D unclear. CDR1 is SQVTM and CDR2 is ANQGSEA in the germline V gene. The CDR3 extends over 11 amino acids. Trimming stripped 6 bases from V and 0 bases from J, with 5 bases between.

This clonotype has a handful of counts. The chain joins TRBV9 to TRBJ2-7; the match to TRBD1 covers 8 bases. CDR3 length: 17 amino acids. Germline V gives CDR1 SGDLS, CDR2 YYNGEE. V was pared by 3 bases and J by 3 bases, with 14 bases of the junction left unmatched. The CDR3 DNA sequence: TGTGCCAGCAGCGCCGACGGACAGGGTACAGGGATCTACGAGCAGTACTTC. Protein sequence: CASSADGQGTGIYEQYF.